Here is one T cell receptor (beta chain) with its context. The antigen remains unidentified. This sample is drawn from a study of T cells in localized non-small cell lung cancer. The table came from immunoSEQ multiplex PCR; TCRdb's copy has only in-frame clones and leaves some out. The sample carries approximately 25,000 clones, less than 95% recorded once. CDR3 length: 12 residues. The germline V and J ends were trimmed by 6 bases and 6 bases, with 11 bases remaining between them. Germline CDR1 MNHEY, CDR2 SVGAGI. Study-wide findings and caveats: Elevated blood T cell density was associated with longer overall survival. Heterogeneity remains possible, as sequencing covered one tumor region only.

The sample here was peripheral blood, taken before any cancer treatment. This TCR came from a woman aged 35-75 years with stage I lung adenocarcinoma. The chain couples TRBV6-5 to TRBJ2-5, with D unclear. The CDR3 loop reads CASSQVVKTQYF. CDR3 DNA: TGTGCCAGCAGCCAGGTCGTAAAGACCCAGTACTTC.